This TCR beta chain was obtained from a study of T cell responses to AZD1222 COVID-19 vaccine. Clones were read by immunoSEQ multiplex PCR, and TCRdb kept only the in-frame ones, dropping some. The sample gives 40,000 to 60,000 clones, 65% to 85% of which show up once; 20% is in the top ten. Regarding this clone: The antigen is undetermined.

The CDR3 totals 15 residues. The germline V gene encodes CDR1 SNHLY and CDR2 FYNNEI. Trimming shortened V by 5 bases and J by 4 bases, and 16 bases separated the two germline ends. Notes on the study in general: Only 5 or 6 people who got AZD1222 tested seropositive at baseline. Targets within unmutated variant regions were reportedly found for nearly half of spike-specific TCRs. Spike was spanned by vaccine-associated CD4 TCRs, which were dominant at 160-218 and 743-854. It should be noted that donors were predominantly white British and more often female, and clonal diversity was possibly underestimated.

The V call is TRBV2, the J call TRBJ2-3; D is undetermined. Material: peripheral blood, obtained on day 0 of MenACWY control vaccination. The sequence was obtained from an adult in good health. Here the CDR3 reads CASSSQSLLADTQYF. The CDR3 DNA reads as TGTGCCAGCAGTTCTCAGTCTTTATTAGCAGATACGCAGTATTTT.